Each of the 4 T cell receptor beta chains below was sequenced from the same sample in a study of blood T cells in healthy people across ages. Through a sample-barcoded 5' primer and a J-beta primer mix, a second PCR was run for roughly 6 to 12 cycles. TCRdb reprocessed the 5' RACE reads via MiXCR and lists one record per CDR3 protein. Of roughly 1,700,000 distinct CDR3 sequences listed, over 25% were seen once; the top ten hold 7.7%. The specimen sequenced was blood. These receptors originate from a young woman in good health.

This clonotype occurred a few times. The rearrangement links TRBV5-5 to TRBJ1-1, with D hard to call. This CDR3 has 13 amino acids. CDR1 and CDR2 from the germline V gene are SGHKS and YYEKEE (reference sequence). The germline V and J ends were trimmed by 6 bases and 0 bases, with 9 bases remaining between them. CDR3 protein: CASTRALNTEAFF. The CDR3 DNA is TGTGCCAGCACCCGGGCGTTGAACACTGAAGCTTTCTTT.

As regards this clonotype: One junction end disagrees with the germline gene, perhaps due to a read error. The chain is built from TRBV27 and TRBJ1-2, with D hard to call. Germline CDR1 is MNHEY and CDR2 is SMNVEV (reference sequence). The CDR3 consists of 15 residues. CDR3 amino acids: CTSSFGSDDNYGYTF. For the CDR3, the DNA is TGTACCAGCAGTTTTGGGAGTGATGATAACTATGGCTACACCTTC.

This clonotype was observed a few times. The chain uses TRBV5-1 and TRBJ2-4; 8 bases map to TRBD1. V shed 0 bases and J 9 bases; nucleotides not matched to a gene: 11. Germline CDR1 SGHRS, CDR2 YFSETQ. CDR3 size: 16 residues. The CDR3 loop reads CASSLGRQGLNRIQYF. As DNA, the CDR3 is TGCGCCAGCAGCTTGGGTAGACAGGGGTTGAATCGCATTCAGTACTTC. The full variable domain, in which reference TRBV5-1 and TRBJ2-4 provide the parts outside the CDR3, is KAGVTQTPRYLIKTRGQQVTLSCSPISGHRSVSWYQQTPGQGLQFLFEYFSETQRNKGNFPGRFSGRQFSNSRSEMNVSTLELGDSALYLCASSLGRQGLNRIQYFGAGTRLSVL.

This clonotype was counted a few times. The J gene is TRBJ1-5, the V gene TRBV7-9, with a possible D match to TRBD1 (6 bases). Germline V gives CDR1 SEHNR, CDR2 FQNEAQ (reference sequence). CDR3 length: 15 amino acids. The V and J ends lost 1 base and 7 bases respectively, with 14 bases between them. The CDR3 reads CASSLGQGIGQPQHF. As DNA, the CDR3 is TGTGCCAGCAGCTTAGGTCAGGGGATCGGACAGCCCCAGCATTTT. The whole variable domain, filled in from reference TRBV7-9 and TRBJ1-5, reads DTGVSQNPRHKITKRGQNVTFRCDPISEHNRLYWYRQTLGQGPEFLTYFQNEAQLEKSRLLSDRFSAERPKGSFSTLEIQRTEQGDSAMYLCASSLGQGIGQPQHFGDGTRLSIL.